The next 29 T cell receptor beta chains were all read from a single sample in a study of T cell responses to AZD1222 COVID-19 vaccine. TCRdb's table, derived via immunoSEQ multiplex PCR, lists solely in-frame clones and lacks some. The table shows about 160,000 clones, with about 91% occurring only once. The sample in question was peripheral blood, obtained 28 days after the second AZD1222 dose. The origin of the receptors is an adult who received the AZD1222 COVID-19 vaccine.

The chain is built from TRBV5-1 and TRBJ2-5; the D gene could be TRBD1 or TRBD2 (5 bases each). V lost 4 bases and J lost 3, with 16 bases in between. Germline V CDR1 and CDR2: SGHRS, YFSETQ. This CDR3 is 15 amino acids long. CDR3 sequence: CASSRGPTEKETQYF. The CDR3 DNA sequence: TGCGCCAGCAGCCGGGGACCGACAGAGAAAGAGACCCAGTACTTC.

CDR3 bases: TGTGCCAGCTCACCAGGGGGGACGGCAGTTGTCCCTGAAGCTTTCTTT. Residues: CASSPGGTAVVPEAFF. The chain has TRBV18 and TRBJ1-1, with D tentatively TRBD1 (5 bases). CDR1 and CDR2 (germline): KGHSH, LQKENI. The CDR3 consists of 16 residues. Trimming removed 2 bases from V and 6 bases from J, with 19 bases in between.

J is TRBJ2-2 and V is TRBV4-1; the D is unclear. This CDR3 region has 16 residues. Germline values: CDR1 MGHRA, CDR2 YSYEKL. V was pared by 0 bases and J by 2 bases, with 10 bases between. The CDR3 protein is CASSQDRARNTGELFF. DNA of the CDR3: TGCGCCAGCAGCCAAGATAGAGCACGAAACACCGGGGAGCTGTTTTTT.

CDR3 region: CAISGPGGGNTEAFF. The CDR3 DNA follows: TGTGCCATCAGTGGACCGGGTGGGGGCAACACTGAAGCTTTCTTT. The chain couples TRBV10-3 to TRBJ1-1; TRBD1 is a possible D gene (6 bases). This CDR3 contains 15 residues. Trimming left V 4 bases short and J 2 bases short, with 14 bases between. Looked up from germline, CDR1 is ENHRY and CDR2 is SYGVKD.

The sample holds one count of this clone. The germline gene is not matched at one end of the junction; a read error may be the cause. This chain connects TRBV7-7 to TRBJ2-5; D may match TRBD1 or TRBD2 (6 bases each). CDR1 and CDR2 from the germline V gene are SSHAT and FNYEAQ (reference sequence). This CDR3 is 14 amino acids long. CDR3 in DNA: TGTGCTAGCAGCTTAGGGGGGCTAAAAGAGACCCAGTACTTC. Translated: CASSLGGLKETQYF.

CDR3 sequence: CASSFWEGQGDQPQHF. The CDR3 DNA is TGTGCCAGCAGCTTTTGGGAGGGACAGGGGGACCAGCCCCAGCATTTT. The chain links TRBV7-9 to TRBJ1-5; 11 bases map to TRBD1. This CDR3 has 16 residues. J lost 7 bases, V lost 3 bases, and 8 bases had no gene match. CDR1 SEHNR and CDR2 FQNEAQ come from the germline V gene (reference sequence). Combining the CDR3 with reference TRBV7-9 and TRBJ1-5 gives the whole variable domain DTGVSQNPRHKITKRGQNVTFRCDPISEHNRLYWYRQTLGQGPEFLTYFQNEAQLEKSRLLSDRFSAERPKGSFSTLEIQRTEQGDSAMYLCASSFWEGQGDQPQHFGDGTRLSIL.

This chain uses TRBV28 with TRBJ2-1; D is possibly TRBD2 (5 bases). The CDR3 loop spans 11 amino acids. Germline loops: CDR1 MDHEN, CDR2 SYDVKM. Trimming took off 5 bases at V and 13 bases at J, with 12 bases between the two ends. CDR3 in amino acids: CASSLGLDQFF. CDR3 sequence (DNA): TGTGCCAGCAGTCTCGGACTGGATCAGTTCTTC. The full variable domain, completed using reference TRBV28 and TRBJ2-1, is DVKVTQSSRYLVKRTGEKVFLECVQDMDHENMFWYRQDPGLGLRLIYFSYDVKMKEKGDIPEGYSVSREKKERFSLILESASTNQTSMYLCASSLGLDQFFGPGTRLTVL.

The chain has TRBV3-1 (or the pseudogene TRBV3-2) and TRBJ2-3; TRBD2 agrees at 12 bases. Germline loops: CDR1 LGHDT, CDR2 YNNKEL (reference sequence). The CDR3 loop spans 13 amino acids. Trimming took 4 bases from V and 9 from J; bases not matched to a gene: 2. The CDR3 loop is CASSPTSGGTQYF. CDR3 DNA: TGTGCCAGCAGCCCGACTAGCGGGGGAACGCAGTATTTT.

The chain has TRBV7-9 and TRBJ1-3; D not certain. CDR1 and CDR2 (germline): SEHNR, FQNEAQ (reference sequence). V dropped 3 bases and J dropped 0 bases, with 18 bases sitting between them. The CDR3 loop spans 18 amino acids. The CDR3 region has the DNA TGTGCCAGCAGCTTCTTAACCTTCGAAACCGCCTCTGGAAACACCATATATTTT. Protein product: CASSFLTFETASGNTIYF.

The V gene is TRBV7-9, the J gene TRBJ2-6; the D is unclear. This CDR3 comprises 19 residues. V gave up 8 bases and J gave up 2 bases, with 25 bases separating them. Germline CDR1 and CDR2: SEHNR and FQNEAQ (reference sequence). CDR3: CASGLGLGRTNTGANVLTF. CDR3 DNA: TGTGCCAGCGGCCTGGGGTTAGGACGAACCAACACTGGGGCCAACGTCCTGACTTTC.

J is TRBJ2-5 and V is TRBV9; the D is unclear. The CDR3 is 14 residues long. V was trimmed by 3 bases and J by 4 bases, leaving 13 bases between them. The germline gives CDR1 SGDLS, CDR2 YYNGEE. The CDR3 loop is CASSGRHAAETQYF. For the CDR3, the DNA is TGTGCCAGCAGCGGCCGTCACGCAGCAGAGACCCAGTACTTC.

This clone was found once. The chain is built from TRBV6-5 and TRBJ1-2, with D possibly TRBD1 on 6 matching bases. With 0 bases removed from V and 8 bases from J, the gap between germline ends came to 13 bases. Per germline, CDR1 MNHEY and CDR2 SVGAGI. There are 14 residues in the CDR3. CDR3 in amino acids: CASSYSGGGRGYTF. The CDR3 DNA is TGTGCCAGCAGTTACTCAGGGGGTGGGCGCGGCTACACCTTC.

CDR3 bases: TGTGCCAGCAGTTACGCCGGGACAGGGACGAACACTGAAGCTTTCTTT. Amino acid sequence: CASSYAGTGTNTEAFF. The chain joins TRBV6-2 or TRBV6-3 to TRBJ1-1; 9 bases fit TRBD1. This CDR3 has 16 residues. V trimming: 2 bases; J trimming: 1 base; junction bases outside the gene matches: 5. Looked up from germline, CDR1 is MNHEY and CDR2 is SVGEGT.

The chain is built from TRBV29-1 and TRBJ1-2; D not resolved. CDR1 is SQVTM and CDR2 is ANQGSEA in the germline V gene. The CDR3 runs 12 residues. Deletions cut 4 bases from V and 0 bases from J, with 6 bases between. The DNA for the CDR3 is TGCAGCGTTGGTCTGCCTAACTATGGCTACACCTTC. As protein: CSVGLPNYGYTF.

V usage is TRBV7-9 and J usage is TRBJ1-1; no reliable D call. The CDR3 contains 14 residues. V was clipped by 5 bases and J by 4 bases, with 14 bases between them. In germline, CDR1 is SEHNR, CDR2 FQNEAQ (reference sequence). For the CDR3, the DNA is TGTGCCAGCAGCGGCCCGAAGATGTTCACTGAAGCTTTCTTT. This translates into CASSGPKMFTEAFF.

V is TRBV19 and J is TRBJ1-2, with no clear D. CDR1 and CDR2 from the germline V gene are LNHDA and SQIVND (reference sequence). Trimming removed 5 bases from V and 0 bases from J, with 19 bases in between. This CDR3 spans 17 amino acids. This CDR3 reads CASSPPRGRLANYGYTF. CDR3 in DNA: TGTGCCAGTAGTCCCCCGAGAGGGCGACTAGCTAACTATGGCTACACCTTC.

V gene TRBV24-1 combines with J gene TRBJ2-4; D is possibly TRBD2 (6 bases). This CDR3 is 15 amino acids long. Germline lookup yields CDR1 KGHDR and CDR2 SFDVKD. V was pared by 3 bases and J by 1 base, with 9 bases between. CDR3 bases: TGTGCCACCAGTGATCCGCGGGACGCCAAAAACATTCAGTACTTC. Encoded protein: CATSDPRDAKNIQYF.

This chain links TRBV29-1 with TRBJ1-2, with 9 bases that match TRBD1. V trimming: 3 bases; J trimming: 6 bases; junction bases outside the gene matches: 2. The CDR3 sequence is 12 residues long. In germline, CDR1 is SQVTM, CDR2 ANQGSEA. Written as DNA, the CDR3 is TGCAGCGTTGAGGGGACAGGGAATGGCTACACCTTC. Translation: CSVEGTGNGYTF.

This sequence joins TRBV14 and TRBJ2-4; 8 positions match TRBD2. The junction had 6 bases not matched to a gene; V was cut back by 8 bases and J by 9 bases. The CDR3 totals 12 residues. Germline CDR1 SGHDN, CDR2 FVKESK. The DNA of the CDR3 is TGTGCCAGCGGGACTAGTTTGAGCATTCAGTACTTC. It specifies CASGTSLSIQYF.

The CDR3 DNA reads TGCAGCGTTGAAGGACAGGGGTTGAAGAACGAGCAGTACTTC. As protein: CSVEGQGLKNEQYF. The rearrangement uses TRBV29-1 and TRBJ2-7; 8 bases line up with TRBD1. The CDR3 totals 14 residues. V was clipped by 1 base and J by 5 bases; unmatched bases: 7. Germline CDR1 SQVTM, CDR2 ANQGSEA.

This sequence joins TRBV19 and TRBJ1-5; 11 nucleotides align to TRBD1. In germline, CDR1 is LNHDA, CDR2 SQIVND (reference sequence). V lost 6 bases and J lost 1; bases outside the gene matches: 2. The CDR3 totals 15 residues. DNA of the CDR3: TGTGCCAGTAGCGGGACAGGGGGGAGCAATCAGCCCCAGCATTTT. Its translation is CASSGTGGSNQPQHF.

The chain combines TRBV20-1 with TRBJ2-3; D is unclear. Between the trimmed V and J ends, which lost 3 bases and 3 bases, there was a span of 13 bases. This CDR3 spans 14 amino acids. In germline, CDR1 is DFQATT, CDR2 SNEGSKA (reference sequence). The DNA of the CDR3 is TGCAGTGCTAGTGGTAGGGTGGGGACAGATACGCAGTATTTT. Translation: CSASGRVGTDTQYF.

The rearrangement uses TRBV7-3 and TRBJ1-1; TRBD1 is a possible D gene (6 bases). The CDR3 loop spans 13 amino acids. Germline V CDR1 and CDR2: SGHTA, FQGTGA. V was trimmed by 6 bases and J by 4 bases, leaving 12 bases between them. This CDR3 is CASRRDRSTEAFF. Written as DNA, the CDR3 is TGTGCCAGCAGACGAGACAGGAGCACTGAAGCTTTCTTT. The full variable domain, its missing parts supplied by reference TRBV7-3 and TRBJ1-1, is GAGVSQTPSNKVTEKGKYVELRCDPISGHTALYWYRQSLGQGPEFLIYFQGTGAADDSGLPNDRFFAVRPEGSVSTLKIQRTERGDSAVYLCASRRDRSTEAFFGQGTRLTVV.

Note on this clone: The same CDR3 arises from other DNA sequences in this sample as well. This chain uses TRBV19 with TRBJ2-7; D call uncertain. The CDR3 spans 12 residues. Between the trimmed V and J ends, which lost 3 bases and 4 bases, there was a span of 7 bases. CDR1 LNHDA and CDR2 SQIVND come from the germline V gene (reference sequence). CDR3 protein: CASSIPGYEQYF. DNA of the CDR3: TGTGCCAGTAGTATCCCCGGTTACGAGCAGTACTTC.

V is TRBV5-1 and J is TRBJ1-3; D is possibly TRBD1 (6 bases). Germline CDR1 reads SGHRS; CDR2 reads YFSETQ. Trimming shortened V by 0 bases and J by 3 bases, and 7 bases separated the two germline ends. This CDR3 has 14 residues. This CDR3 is CASSLGTDGNTIYF. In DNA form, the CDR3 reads TGCGCCAGCAGCTTGGGGACAGATGGAAACACCATATATTTT.

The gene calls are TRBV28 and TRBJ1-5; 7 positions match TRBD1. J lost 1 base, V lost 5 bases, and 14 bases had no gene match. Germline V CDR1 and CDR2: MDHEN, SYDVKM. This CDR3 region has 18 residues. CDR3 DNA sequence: TGTGCCAGCAGTCCCAGGACAGGCGAACTGTTAAGCAATCAGCCCCAGCATTTT. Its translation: CASSPRTGELLSNQPQHF.

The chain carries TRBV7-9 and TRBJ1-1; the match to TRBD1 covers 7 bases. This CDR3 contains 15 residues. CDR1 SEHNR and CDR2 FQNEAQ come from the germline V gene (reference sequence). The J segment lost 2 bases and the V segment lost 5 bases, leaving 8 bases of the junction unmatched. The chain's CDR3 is CASSPTGTANTEAFF. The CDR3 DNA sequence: TGTGCCAGCAGCCCGACCGGGACAGCAAACACTGAAGCTTTCTTT. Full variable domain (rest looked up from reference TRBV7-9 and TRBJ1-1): DTGVSQNPRHKITKRGQNVTFRCDPISEHNRLYWYRQTLGQGPEFLTYFQNEAQLEKSRLLSDRFSAERPKGSFSTLEIQRTEQGDSAMYLCASSPTGTANTEAFFGQGTRLTVV.

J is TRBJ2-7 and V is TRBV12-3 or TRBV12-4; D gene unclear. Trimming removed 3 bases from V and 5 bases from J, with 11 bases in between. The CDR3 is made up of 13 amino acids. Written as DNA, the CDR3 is TGTGCCAGCAGTTTCGGCCAAGTCCACGAGCAGTACTTC. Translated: CASSFGQVHEQYF.

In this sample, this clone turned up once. CDR3 region: CASSQGGRGSNYGYTF. CDR3 DNA: TGTGCCAGCAGCCAAGGCGGCAGGGGAAGTAACTATGGCTACACCTTC. This chain uses TRBV3-1 (or the pseudogene TRBV3-2) with TRBJ1-2; TRBD1 might be the D (6 bases). The CDR3 is 16 residues long. The germline gives CDR1 LGHDT, CDR2 YNNKEL (reference sequence). The V end lost 1 base, the J end lost 1 base, and 13 bases lay between the germline ends.